This is a list of T cell receptor beta chains from one sample in a study of T cell responses to AZD1222 COVID-19 vaccine. Only in-frame clones appear in the TCRdb table, and some are missing; sequencing was by immunoSEQ multiplex PCR. The sample gives some 120,000 clones, approximately 85% of which show up once; roughly 3.7% is in the top ten. This specimen was peripheral blood, taken on day 0 of MenACWY control vaccination. These receptors originate from an adult in good health. Both conserved end residues are part of each CDR3. The size of a clone is reported for some rows only, either as once, few or many, or as a class for expanded clones.

J gene: TRBJ2-6
clone size: once
V gene: TRBV4-1
CDR3 protein: CASSQDSSGTGGSGANVLTF

J gene: TRBJ1-6
clone size: NA
V gene: TRBV19
CDR3 protein: CASNDPGVTRGPGNSPLHF

J gene: TRBJ1-6
clone size: once
V gene: TRBV27
CDR3 protein: CASSLGPWDSLIKTLHF

J gene: TRBJ1-5
clone size: few
V gene: TRBV15
CDR3 protein: CATSAYRGYNQPQHF

J gene: TRBJ1-1
clone size: NA
V gene: TRBV19
CDR3 protein: CASNPDRRNTEAFF

J gene: TRBJ1-1
clone size: medium-sized
V gene: TRBV6-6
CDR3 protein: CASSSPTSPSRKWTGRTMNTEAFF

J gene: TRBJ2-7
clone size: NA
V gene: TRBV5-1
CDR3 protein: CASSLTSRYEQYF

J gene: TRBJ2-5
clone size: NA
V gene: TRBV19
CDR3 protein: CATSGGRETQYF

J gene: TRBJ2-3
clone size: NA
V gene: TRBV20-1
CDR3 protein: CSAIKTDTQYF

J gene: TRBJ2-7
clone size: NA
V gene: TRBV27
CDR3 protein: CASSLKQYYEQYF

J gene: TRBJ2-7
clone size: NA
V gene: TRBV6-5
CDR3 protein: CASSYGIEQYF

J gene: TRBJ1-4
clone size: NA
V gene: TRBV5-1
CDR3 protein: CASSLATGNNEKLFF

J gene: TRBJ2-3
clone size: NA
V gene: TRBV5-1
CDR3 protein: CASSLVGGYRADTQYF

J gene: TRBJ1-5
clone size: few
V gene: TRBV24-1
CDR3 protein: CATSDSRARNSNQPQHF

J gene: TRBJ2-5
clone size: NA
V gene: TRBV11-2
CDR3 protein: CASSPRDLRGTQYF

J gene: TRBJ1-6
clone size: NA
V gene: TRBV19
CDR3 protein: CASSPQGGNSPLHF

J gene: TRBJ1-5
clone size: NA
V gene: TRBV18
CDR3 protein: CASSPRTDDQPQHF

J gene: TRBJ1-1
clone size: NA
V gene: TRBV5-1
CDR3 protein: CASNDPGQLNTEAFF

J gene: TRBJ2-1
clone size: NA
V gene: TRBV7-8
CDR3 protein: CASSYGHLAINSYNEQFF

J gene: TRBJ2-7
clone size: NA
V gene: TRBV6-2/TRBV6-3
CDR3 protein: CASSYSWAGESSYEQYF

J gene: TRBJ1-6
clone size: NA
V gene: TRBV11-2
CDR3 protein: CASSLTGGAGNSPLHF

J gene: TRBJ2-5
clone size: NA
V gene: TRBV5-8
CDR3 protein: CASSRAYFSGVMETQYF

J gene: TRBJ1-3
clone size: NA
V gene: TRBV5-1
CDR3 protein: CASSLAGQFGNTIYF

J gene: TRBJ1-4
clone size: NA
V gene: TRBV29-1
CDR3 protein: CSAAGDSATNEKLFF

J gene: TRBJ2-7
clone size: NA
V gene: TRBV4-1
CDR3 protein: CASSPPSNLHEQYF

J gene: TRBJ2-2
clone size: NA
V gene: TRBV6-5
CDR3 protein: CATRLVGGNTGELFF

J gene: TRBJ2-5
clone size: NA
V gene: TRBV3-1/TRBV3-2
CDR3 protein: CASSQEGETQYF

J gene: TRBJ2-1
clone size: NA
V gene: TRBV20-1
CDR3 protein: CSARLNEQFF

J gene: TRBJ1-1
clone size: NA
V gene: TRBV7-2
CDR3 protein: CASSYRPGGANTEAFF

J gene: TRBJ1-5
clone size: NA
V gene: TRBV20-1
CDR3 protein: CSASLPRGIQPQHF

J gene: TRBJ1-5
clone size: NA
V gene: TRBV6-5
CDR3 protein: CASMGQGHQPQHF

J gene: TRBJ2-3
clone size: NA
V gene: TRBV24-1
CDR3 protein: CATSDPRTGGLTQYF

J gene: TRBJ1-1
clone size: NA
V gene: TRBV28
CDR3 protein: CASSLQANTEAFF

J gene: TRBJ2-1
clone size: NA
V gene: TRBV6-1
CDR3 protein: CASSAGGAHNEQFF

J gene: TRBJ2-7
clone size: NA
V gene: TRBV5-1
CDR3 protein: CASSPSSRQGYYKQYF

J gene: TRBJ2-1
clone size: NA
V gene: TRBV14
CDR3 protein: CASSQAVGGYYNEQFF

J gene: TRBJ2-1
clone size: NA
V gene: TRBV5-1
CDR3 protein: CASSLQPGLQFF

J gene: TRBJ2-5
clone size: few
V gene: TRBV7-2
CDR3 protein: CASSLELAGGRETQYF

J gene: TRBJ1-4
clone size: few
V gene: TRBV6-1
CDR3 protein: CASSETKGSKEKLFF

J gene: TRBJ1-6
clone size: many
V gene: TRBV6-5
CDR3 protein: CASSYSWRHNSPLHF

J gene: TRBJ1-2
clone size: few
V gene: TRBV6-1
CDR3 protein: CASSEARRDRGYTF

J gene: TRBJ2-5
clone size: NA
V gene: TRBV6-5
CDR3 protein: CASSSGGARQETQYF

J gene: TRBJ1-2
clone size: few
V gene: TRBV11-2
CDR3 protein: CASSLVQPTNYGYTF

J gene: TRBJ2-7
clone size: NA
V gene: TRBV7-6
CDR3 protein: CASSFGTSGAYEQYF

J gene: TRBJ2-6
clone size: NA
V gene: TRBV10-3
CDR3 protein: CAISEQRGPGANVLTF

J gene: TRBJ2-1
clone size: NA
V gene: TRBV2
CDR3 protein: CASIREPSGYNEQFF

J gene: TRBJ1-2
clone size: few
V gene: TRBV10-3
CDR3 protein: CAISEGMEGGYTF

J gene: TRBJ1-6
clone size: NA
V gene: TRBV6-1
CDR3 protein: CASSELGAGAYNSPLHF

J gene: TRBJ1-3
clone size: NA
V gene: TRBV18
CDR3 protein: CASSPQQSSGNTIYF

J gene: TRBJ2-1
clone size: NA
V gene: TRBV7-3
CDR3 protein: CASSGGARNEQFF

J gene: TRBJ1-2
clone size: NA
V gene: TRBV19
CDR3 protein: CASSTSRDSHGYTF